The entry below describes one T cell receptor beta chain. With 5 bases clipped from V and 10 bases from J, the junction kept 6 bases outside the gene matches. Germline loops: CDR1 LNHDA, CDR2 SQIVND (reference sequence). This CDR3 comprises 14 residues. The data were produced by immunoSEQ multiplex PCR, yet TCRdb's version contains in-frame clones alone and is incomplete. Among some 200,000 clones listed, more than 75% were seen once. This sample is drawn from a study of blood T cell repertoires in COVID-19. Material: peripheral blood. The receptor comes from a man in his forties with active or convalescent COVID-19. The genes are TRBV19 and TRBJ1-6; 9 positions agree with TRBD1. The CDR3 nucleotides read TGTGCCAGTAGTCAAGGACAGGGGCGGTCACCCCTCCACTTT. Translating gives CASSQGQGRSPLHF. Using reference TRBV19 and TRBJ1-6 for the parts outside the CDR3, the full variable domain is DGGITQSPKYLFRKEGQNVTLSCEQNLNHDAMYWYRQDPGQGLRLIYYSQIVNDFQKGDIAEGYSVSREKKESFPLTVTSAQKNPTAFYLCASSQGQGRSPLHFGNGTRLTVT.